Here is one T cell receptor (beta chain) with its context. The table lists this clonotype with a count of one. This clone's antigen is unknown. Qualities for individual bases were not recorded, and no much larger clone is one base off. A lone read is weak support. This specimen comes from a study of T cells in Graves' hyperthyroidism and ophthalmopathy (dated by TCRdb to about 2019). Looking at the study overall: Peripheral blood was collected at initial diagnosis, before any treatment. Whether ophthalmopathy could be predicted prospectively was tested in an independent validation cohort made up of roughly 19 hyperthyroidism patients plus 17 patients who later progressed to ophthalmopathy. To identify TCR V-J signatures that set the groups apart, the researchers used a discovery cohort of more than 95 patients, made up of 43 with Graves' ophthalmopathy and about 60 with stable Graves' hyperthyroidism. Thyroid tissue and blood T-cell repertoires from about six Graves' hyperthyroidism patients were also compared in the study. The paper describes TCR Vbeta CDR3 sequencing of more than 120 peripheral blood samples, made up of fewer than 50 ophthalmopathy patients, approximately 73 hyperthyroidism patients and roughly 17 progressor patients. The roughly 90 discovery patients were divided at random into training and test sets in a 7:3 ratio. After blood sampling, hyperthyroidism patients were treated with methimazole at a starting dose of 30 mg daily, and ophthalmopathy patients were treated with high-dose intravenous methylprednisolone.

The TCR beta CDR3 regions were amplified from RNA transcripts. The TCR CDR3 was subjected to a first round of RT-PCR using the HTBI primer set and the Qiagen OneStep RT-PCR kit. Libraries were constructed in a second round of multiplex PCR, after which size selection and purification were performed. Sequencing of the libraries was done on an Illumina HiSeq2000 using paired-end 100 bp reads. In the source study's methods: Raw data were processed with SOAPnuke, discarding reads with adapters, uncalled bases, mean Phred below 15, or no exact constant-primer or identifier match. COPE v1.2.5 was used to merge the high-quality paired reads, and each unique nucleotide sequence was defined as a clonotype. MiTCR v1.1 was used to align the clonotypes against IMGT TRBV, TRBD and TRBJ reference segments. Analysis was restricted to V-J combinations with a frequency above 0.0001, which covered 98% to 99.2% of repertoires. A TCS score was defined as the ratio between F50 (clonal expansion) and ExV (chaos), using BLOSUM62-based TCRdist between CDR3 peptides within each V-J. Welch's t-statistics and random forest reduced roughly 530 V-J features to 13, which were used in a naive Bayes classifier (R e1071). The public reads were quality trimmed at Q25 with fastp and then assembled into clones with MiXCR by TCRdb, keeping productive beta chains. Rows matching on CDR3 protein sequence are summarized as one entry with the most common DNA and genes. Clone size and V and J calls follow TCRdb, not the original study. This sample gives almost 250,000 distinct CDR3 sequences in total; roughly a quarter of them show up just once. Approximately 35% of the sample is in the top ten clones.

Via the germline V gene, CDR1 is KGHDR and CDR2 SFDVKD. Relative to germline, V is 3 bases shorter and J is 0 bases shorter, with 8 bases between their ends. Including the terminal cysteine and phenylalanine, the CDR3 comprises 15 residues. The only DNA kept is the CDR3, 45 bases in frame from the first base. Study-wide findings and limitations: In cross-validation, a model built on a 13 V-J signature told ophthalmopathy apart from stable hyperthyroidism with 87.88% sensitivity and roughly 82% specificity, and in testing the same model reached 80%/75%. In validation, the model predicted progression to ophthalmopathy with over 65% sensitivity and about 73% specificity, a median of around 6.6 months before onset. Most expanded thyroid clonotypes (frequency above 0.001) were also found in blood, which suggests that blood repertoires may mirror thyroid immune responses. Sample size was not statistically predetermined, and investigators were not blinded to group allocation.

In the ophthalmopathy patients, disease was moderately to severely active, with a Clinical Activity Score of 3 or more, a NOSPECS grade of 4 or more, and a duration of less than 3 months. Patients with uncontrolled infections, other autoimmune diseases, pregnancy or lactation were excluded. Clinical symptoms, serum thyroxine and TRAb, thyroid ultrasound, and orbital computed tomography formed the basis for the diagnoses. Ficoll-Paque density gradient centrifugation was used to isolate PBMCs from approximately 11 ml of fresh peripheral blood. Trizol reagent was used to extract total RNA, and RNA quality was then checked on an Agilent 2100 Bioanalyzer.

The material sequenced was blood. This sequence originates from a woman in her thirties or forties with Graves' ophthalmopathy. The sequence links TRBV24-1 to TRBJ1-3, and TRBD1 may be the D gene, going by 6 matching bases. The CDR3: CATSDDRTSGNTIYF. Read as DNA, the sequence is TGTGCCACCAGTGATGACAGGACCTCTGGAAACACCATATATTTT.